This T cell receptor beta chain was identified in a study of T-cell reconstitution after alpha-beta-depleted transplantation in children. Study-wide points: One year post-transplant, T-cell counts and diversity were largely derived from T cells produced anew. Reportedly, roughly two months post-transplant, alpha-beta T cells arose from several hundred expanded graft clones. In some patients, recipient T cells and intrathymic progenitors surviving conditioning explained high day-60 diversity.

Construction of the TCRbeta library involved unique molecular identifiers. From the PCR reads, TCRdb called clonotypes with MiXCR, one entry per CDR3 protein. The sample holds over 85,000 distinct CDR3 sequences; approximately 6% are singletons and the top ten take about 6.1%. Germline V gene data show CDR1 as SGHRS and CDR2 as YFSETQ. The length of the CDR3 is 16 residues. Trimming took off 1 base at V and 2 bases at J, with 14 bases between the two ends. This clonotype was seen repeatedly, ten times or more. Its antigen is undetermined. The genes are TRBV5-1 and TRBJ2-3, with D maybe TRBD1 (5 bases). This TCR derives from a female patient between 2 and 15 years old who had a stem cell transplant for Fanconi anemia, so the T cells may come from the graft donor. The sequencing used PBMCs, mostly from graft donor cells, collected 60 days after TCRalphabeta/CD19-depleted stem cell transplant. The CDR3 is CASSLSTGPVTDTQYF. Here the CDR3 DNA reads TGCGCCAGCAGCTTGTCTACAGGCCCTGTCACAGATACGCAGTATTTT.